The 28 T cell receptor beta chains below come from one sample, sequenced in a study of blood T cell repertoires in COVID-19. Measured with immunoSEQ multiplex PCR; TCRdb has only the in-frame clones, and not every one. The repertoire has approximately 250,000 clones, approximately 88% of them found once; the top ten carry under 2.5%. The sample was PBMCs or T cells enriched from blood (not recorded which). The receptors here all came from a woman between 40 and 55 years old with acute COVID-19.

This rearrangement joins TRBV5-1 to TRBJ1-1, with unresolved D. Germline V gene data show CDR1 as SGHRS and CDR2 as YFSETQ. The CDR3 extends over 11 amino acids. Deletions cut 7 bases from V and 1 base from J, with 5 bases between. The CDR3 DNA is TGCGCCAGCCGACAGAACACTGAAGCTTTCTTT. This gives the protein CASRQNTEAFF. The full variable domain, its missing parts supplied by reference TRBV5-1 and TRBJ1-1, is KAGVTQTPRYLIKTRGQQVTLSCSPISGHRSVSWYQQTPGQGLQFLFEYFSETQRNKGNFPGRFSGRQFSNSRSEMNVSTLELGDSALYLCASRQNTEAFFGQGTRLTVV.

V and J are TRBV15 and TRBJ1-1, with 7 bases matching TRBD1. Per the germline V gene, CDR1 is LNHNV and CDR2 is YYDKDF (reference sequence). V was pared by 5 bases and J by 1 base, with 4 bases of the junction left unmatched. This CDR3 spans 14 amino acids. The CDR3 is CATSSRQGNTEAFF. Here the CDR3 DNA reads TGTGCCACCAGCTCGCGACAGGGGAACACTGAAGCTTTCTTT.

This clone was counted between two and nine times. The genes are TRBV9 and TRBJ1-4; 9 bases fit TRBD1. The J segment lost 5 bases and the V segment lost 4 bases, leaving 3 bases of the junction unmatched. Per germline, CDR1 SGDLS and CDR2 YYNGEE. The CDR3 is 14 amino acids. The CDR3 reads CASSYGTGNEKLFF. In DNA, the CDR3 is TGTGCCAGCAGCTACGGGACAGGGAATGAAAAACTGTTTTTT.

J is TRBJ2-1 and V is TRBV12-3 or TRBV12-4; 7 bases map to TRBD1. Trimming removed 6 bases from V and 4 bases from J; junction bases left unmatched: 3. The CDR3 runs 13 residues. CDR3: CASSVGQYNEQFF. CDR3 DNA: TGTGCCAGCAGCGTGGGACAGTACAATGAGCAGTTCTTC.

This clone was detected a few times. The gene calls are TRBV29-1 and TRBJ1-2; 10 nucleotides agree with TRBD1. This CDR3 has 13 amino acids. V lost 7 bases, J lost 1 base, and 3 bases stayed unmatched. Germline loops: CDR1 SQVTM, CDR2 ANQGSEA. CDR3 nucleotides: TGCAGCGCCGGGACAGGGGATAACTATGGCTACACCTTC. It yields the protein CSAGTGDNYGYTF.

V gene TRBV5-6 combines with J gene TRBJ2-7, with unresolved D. The CDR3 runs 14 residues. Trimming cost V 3 bases and J 7 bases, with 17 bases left between them. Germline V gives CDR1 SGHDT, CDR2 YYEEEE. The CDR3 protein is CASSSPGPAREQYV. The CDR3 nucleotides are TGTGCCAGCAGCTCCCCGGGTCCCGCCCGGGAGCAGTACGTC.

This clone has only one observation. The J gene is TRBJ1-4, the V gene TRBV15; no firm D call. The CDR3 has 16 amino acids. Germline CDR1 is LNHNV and CDR2 is YYDKDF (reference sequence). Trimming took 1 base from V and 2 from J, leaving 11 bases between them. Written as DNA, the CDR3 is TGTGCCACCAGCAGAGGGATAGCCCCTACTAATGAAAAACTGTTTTTT. Protein sequence: CATSRGIAPTNEKLFF.

V usage is TRBV7-2 and J usage is TRBJ1-6, with a possible D match to TRBD1 (6 bases). Germline V CDR1 and CDR2: SGHTA, FQGNSA. The CDR3 contains 15 residues. V dropped 1 base and J dropped 7 bases, with 11 bases sitting between them. CDR3 nucleotide sequence: TGTGCCAGCAGCTTAGACAGGGCCTGGAATTCACCCCTCCACTTT. Translated: CASSLDRAWNSPLHF.

The chain carries TRBV5-1 and TRBJ1-2; TRBD1 matches 11 bases. CDR1 is SGHRS and CDR2 is YFSETQ in the germline V gene. J lost 8 bases, V lost 4 bases, and 4 bases had no gene match. This CDR3 contains 13 residues. CDR3 sequence: CASSMDRGLGYTF. In nucleotides, the CDR3 is TGCGCCAGCAGCATGGACAGGGGGCTGGGCTACACCTTC. Variable domain in full (rest from reference TRBV5-1 and TRBJ1-2): KAGVTQTPRYLIKTRGQQVTLSCSPISGHRSVSWYQQTPGQGLQFLFEYFSETQRNKGNFPGRFSGRQFSNSRSEMNVSTLELGDSALYLCASSMDRGLGYTFGSGTRLTVV.

The V call is TRBV12-3 or TRBV12-4, the J call TRBJ1-1; D remains ambiguous. Trimming pared 4 bases from V and 3 bases from J, leaving 9 bases between. This CDR3 contains 13 residues. The CDR3 DNA follows: TGTGCCAGCAGTTCCCGTTATTACACTGAAGCTTTCTTT. Translating gives CASSSRYYTEAFF.

Only one count was recorded for this clone. The rearrangement links TRBV7-9 to TRBJ1-6; D gene unclear. The ends were cut back, 4 bases at V and 14 bases at J, with 24 bases in the middle. In germline, CDR1 is SEHNR, CDR2 FQNEAQ (reference sequence). This CDR3 has 16 amino acids. The CDR3 loop is CASSSAPGSYDGTLHF. CDR3 bases: TGTGCCAGCAGCTCCGCTCCGGGATCATATGACGGGACCCTCCACTTT.

The chain is built from TRBV27 and TRBJ1-1; 9 nucleotides line up with TRBD1. Germline CDR1 MNHEY, CDR2 SMNVEV (reference sequence). This CDR3 region has 16 residues. Germline trimming cut 5 bases from V and 2 bases from J; bases unmatched to any gene: 9. The CDR3 sequence: CASSTRQGVGNTEAFF. The CDR3 DNA reads TGTGCCAGCAGTACCCGACAGGGGGTCGGTAACACTGAAGCTTTCTTT.

V usage is TRBV12-3 or TRBV12-4 and J usage is TRBJ1-2; 7 nucleotides line up with TRBD1. This CDR3 comprises 13 residues. Trimming removed 6 bases from V and 3 bases from J; junction bases left unmatched: 4. Written as DNA, the CDR3 is TGTGCCAGCAGACCCGACAGGGACTATGGCTACACCTTC. Its protein is CASRPDRDYGYTF.

V is TRBV6-2 or TRBV6-3 and J is TRBJ2-7; D remains unclear. Germline CDR1 reads MNHEY; CDR2 reads SVGEGT. The CDR3 loop spans 13 amino acids. The V end lost 2 bases, the J end lost 3 bases, and 8 bases lay between the germline ends. The CDR3 DNA is TGTGCCAGCAGTTACCCGCCCGGCTACGAGCAGTACGTC. Its translation: CASSYPPGYEQYV.

This clone was observed a single time. The J gene is TRBJ2-7, the V gene TRBV6-5; 7 bases agree with TRBD1. CDR1 MNHEY and CDR2 SVGAGI come from the germline V gene. With 8 bases clipped from V and 1 base from J, the junction kept 8 bases outside the gene matches. The CDR3 length is 14 residues. CDR3 loop: CASVLDRISYEQYV. The CDR3 coding sequence is TGTGCCAGCGTCCTGGACAGGATTTCCTACGAGCAGTACGTC.

The chain couples TRBV3-1 (or the pseudogene TRBV3-2) to TRBJ2-3, with D hard to call. With 4 bases removed from V and 2 bases from J, the gap between germline ends came to 7 bases. Germline V gene sequence: CDR1 LGHDT, CDR2 YNNKEL (reference sequence). The CDR3 is made up of 13 amino acids. The CDR3 here is CASSRSTTDTQYF. The CDR3 region has the DNA TGTGCCAGCAGCCGGTCTACCACAGATACGCAGTATTTT.

This chain connects TRBV12-5 to TRBJ2-7; 7 bases match TRBD2. Germline CDR1 is LGHNT and CDR2 is FRNRAP. V gave up 1 base and J gave up 2 bases; unmatched junction bases: 2. CDR3 length: 14 amino acids. The CDR3 DNA sequence: TGTGCTAGTGGTTTGGGCGGGGGAACCTACGAGCAGTACTTC. As protein: CASGLGGGTYEQYF.

This clone has a single count. The CDR3 bases are TGTGCCAGCAGCCCAGGGACAGGGATCAACTATGGCTACACCTTC. Amino acid sequence: CASSPGTGINYGYTF. The chain combines TRBV5-4 with TRBJ1-2, with 9 bases fitting TRBD1. V shed 4 bases and J 2 bases; nucleotides not matched to a gene: 6. The CDR3 covers 15 residues. Germline V gene data show CDR1 as SGHNT and CDR2 as YYREEE (reference sequence).

The V call is TRBV2, the J call TRBJ1-6; a possible D gene is TRBD1 (5 bases). The germline CDR1 and CDR2 sequences are SNHLY and FYNNEI. The CDR3 has 15 amino acids. V was cut by 2 bases and J by 0 bases, with 5 bases left in between. This CDR3 is CASSEQGSYNSPLHF. CDR3 in DNA: TGTGCCAGCAGTGAACAGGGCTCCTATAATTCACCCCTCCACTTT.

As for this clone: This CDR3 is also generated by other DNA sequences in the sample. The chain couples TRBV9 to TRBJ1-6; 10 bases line up with TRBD1. CDR1 SGDLS and CDR2 YYNGEE come from the germline V gene. The V gene end was trimmed by 2 bases and the J gene end by 8 bases; junction bases not matched to a gene: 1. The CDR3 consists of 14 residues. DNA for the CDR3: TGTGCCAGCAGCGTGGGGACAGGGGATTCACCCCTCCACTTT. It translates to CASSVGTGDSPLHF.

This clone turned up a few times. The V gene is TRBV5-1, the J gene TRBJ2-5; 8 bases line up with TRBD2. The CDR3 has 16 amino acids. With V trimmed by 3 bases and J by 2 bases, 9 bases remained unmatched. The germline gives CDR1 SGHRS, CDR2 YFSETQ. The CDR3 spells CASSSDPGGTQETQYF. For the CDR3, the DNA is TGCGCCAGCAGCTCTGACCCGGGGGGGACACAAGAGACCCAGTACTTC.

This rearrangement joins TRBV9 to TRBJ2-5; 9 nucleotides match TRBD2. CDR3 length: 21 amino acids. Looked up from germline, CDR1 is SGDLS and CDR2 is YYNGEE. V gave up 0 bases and J gave up 1 base; unmatched junction bases: 19. This CDR3 reads CASSVAPGSLVASGVQETQYF. DNA for the CDR3: TGTGCCAGCAGCGTAGCCCCGGGTTCGCTTGTCGCTAGCGGGGTCCAAGAGACCCAGTACTTC.

The chain employs TRBV2 and TRBJ1-1, with D possibly being TRBD1 (5 bases). Germline values: CDR1 SNHLY, CDR2 FYNNEI. Trimming removed 7 bases from V and 1 base from J, with 10 bases in between. The CDR3 spans 13 residues. The CDR3 DNA follows: TGTGCCAGCACCCAGGGCCCGAACACTGAAGCTTTCTTT. This codes for CASTQGPNTEAFF.

The gene calls are TRBV5-6 and TRBJ1-2; TRBD1 is a possible D gene (6 bases). CDR1 and CDR2 from the germline V gene are SGHDT and YYEEEE. The CDR3 sequence is 15 residues long. Trimming took 0 bases from V and 4 from J, leaving 13 bases between them. CDR3 coding DNA: TGTGCCAGCAGCTTGGATACAGGGAAGGCCTATGGCTACACCTTC. It yields the protein CASSLDTGKAYGYTF. Together with reference TRBV5-6 and TRBJ1-2, the CDR3 gives the full variable domain: DAGVTQSPTHLIKTRGQQVTLRCSPKSGHDTVSWYQQALGQGPQFIFQYYEEEERQRGNFPDRFSGHQFPNYSSELNVNALLLGDSALYLCASSLDTGKAYGYTFGSGTRLTVV.

The gene calls are TRBV29-1 and TRBJ1-1; 9 bases agree with TRBD1. The junction had 5 bases not matched to a gene; V was cut back by 5 bases and J by 4 bases. Germline V lookup: CDR1 SQVTM, CDR2 ANQGSEA. The CDR3 has 13 amino acids. The CDR3 sequence is CSVSGTGSTEAFF. The CDR3 bases are TGCAGCGTTTCCGGGACAGGGAGCACTGAAGCTTTCTTT.

This chain uses TRBV19 with TRBJ1-3; maybe TRBD1 (5 bases). V shed 3 bases and J shed 2 bases, with 8 bases lying between them. Germline CDR1 is LNHDA and CDR2 is SQIVND (reference sequence). The CDR3 is made up of 14 amino acids. The CDR3: CASSMGGAGNTIYF. The DNA for the CDR3 is TGTGCCAGTAGTATGGGGGGAGCTGGAAACACCATATATTTT.

The chain employs TRBV11-2 and TRBJ1-4; 10 nucleotides line up with TRBD1. J was trimmed by 7 bases and V by 2 bases; bases with no gene match: 1. The CDR3 loop spans 14 amino acids. CDR1 and CDR2 (germline): SGHAT, FQNNGV. CDR3 DNA sequence: TGTGCCAGCAGCTTAAGGGACAGGGGTGAAAAACTGTTTTTT. Translating gives CASSLRDRGEKLFF.

The V call is TRBV15, the J call TRBJ1-2, with 9 positions matching TRBD1. J gave up 2 bases and V 3 bases, and 4 bases lay outside the gene matches. Germline V gene lookup returns CDR1 LNHNV and CDR2 YYDKDF (reference sequence). The CDR3 consists of 15 residues. The CDR3 spells CATSSGTGRNYGYTF. The CDR3 DNA sequence: TGTGCCACCAGCAGTGGGACAGGGAGGAACTATGGCTACACCTTC.